This paragraph covers one T cell receptor (beta chain) sequence. Given a much more abundant clone one base away, this may be a read error. The assay was immunoSEQ multiplex PCR, and TCRdb's table has in-frame clones only and misses some. Of more than 65,000 clones listed, 75% to 85% were seen once; the top ten hold 3% to 4.5%. The data belong to a study of technical replicates of blood from several donors. The germline V gene has CDR1 LNHDA and CDR2 SQIVND (reference sequence). There are 14 residues in the CDR3. This receptor was obtained from a human donor in good health. Some clones in this sample may be carry-over from other donors' samples. The chain uses TRBV19 and TRBJ1-1; TRBD1 matches at 10 bases. Input material: PBMCs. As DNA, the CDR3 is TGTGCCAGTAACAGACAGGGGGCCAACACTAAAGCTTTCTTT. Translating gives CASNRQGANTKAFF.